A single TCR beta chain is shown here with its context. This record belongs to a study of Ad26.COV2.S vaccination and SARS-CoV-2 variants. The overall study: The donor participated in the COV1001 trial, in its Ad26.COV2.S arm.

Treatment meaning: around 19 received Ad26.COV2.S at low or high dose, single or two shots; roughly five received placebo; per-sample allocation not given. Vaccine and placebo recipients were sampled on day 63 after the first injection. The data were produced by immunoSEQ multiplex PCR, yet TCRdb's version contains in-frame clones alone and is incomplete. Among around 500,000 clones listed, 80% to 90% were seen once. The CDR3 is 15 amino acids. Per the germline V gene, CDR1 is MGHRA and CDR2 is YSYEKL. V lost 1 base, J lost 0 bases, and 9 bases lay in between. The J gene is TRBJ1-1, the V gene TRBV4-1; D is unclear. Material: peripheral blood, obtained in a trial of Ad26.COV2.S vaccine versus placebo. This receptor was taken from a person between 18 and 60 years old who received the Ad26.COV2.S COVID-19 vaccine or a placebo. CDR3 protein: CASSQGEAVNTEAFF. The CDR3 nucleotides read TGCGCCAGCAGCCAAGGAGAGGCGGTGAACACTGAAGCTTTCTTT.